A selection of T cell receptor beta chains follows, all from one sample in a study of Graves' ophthalmopathy and Graves' hyperthyroidism. One entry per CDR3 protein, called by TCRdb with MiXCR from the multiplex PCR reads. Among some 360,000 distinct CDR3 sequences, about a sixth were seen once, and the ten largest hold 2.4%. The source material was peripheral blood. These receptors were obtained from an adult woman with stable Graves' hyperthyroidism. CDR3s include the opening cysteine and the closing phenylalanine or tryptophan. D genes are given only for firm matches. The size entry is marked missing in some rows and otherwise reads once, few, many or a size class.

j_call,v_call,d_call,clone_size,cdr3_nt,cdr3_aa
TRBJ1-5,TRBV15,-,many,TGTGCCACCAGCAGAGATGACCGGGCCCAGCATTTT,CATSRDDRAQHF
TRBJ1-2,TRBV12-3/TRBV12-4,-,many,TGTGCCAGCACGGGGGATGGAGACGGCTACACCTTC,CASTGDGDGYTF
TRBJ1-1,TRBV7-9,TRBD1,few,TGTGCCAGCCACCTGGACAGGGGAACTGAAGCTTTCTTT,CASHLDRGTEAFF
TRBJ2-7,TRBV7-8,TRBD2,many,TGTGCCAGCAGCTTAGTCCTAAGCGGGAGGGCCTCCTACGAGCAGTACTTC,CASSLVLSGRASYEQYF
TRBJ2-7,TRBV6-1,-,-,TGTGCCAGCAGTCAATACTACGATCAGTACTTC,CASSQYYDQYF
TRBJ1-2,TRBV5-8,TRBD1,many,TGTGCCAGCAGCGCGGGGGACAGGGTGAACACCTTC,CASSAGDRVNTF
TRBJ2-5,TRBV20-1,-,few,TGCAGTGCTAGAACGTTAGCGGCCCCGGGGAGAGAGACCCAGTACTTC,CSARTLAAPGRETQYF
TRBJ2-7,TRBV29-1,-,many,TGCAGCGTTCGTTCGCACGAGCAGTACTTC,CSVRSHEQYF
TRBJ2-7,TRBV11-2,-,many,TGTGCCAGCAGCTTAGTACCTAGGTGGGAGGTTTCCCACTCCTACGAGCAGTACTTC,CASSLVPRWEVSHSYEQYF
TRBJ1-5,TRBV13,-,many,TGTGCCAGCAGCCGTGGGGGCAGGGGAGAGCCCCAGCATTTT,CASSRGGRGEPQHF
TRBJ1-1,TRBV18,-,-,TGTGCCAGCTCACCCGGGGGGAACACTGTAGCTTTCTTT,CASSPGGNTVAFF
TRBJ1-1,TRBV19,-,many,TGTGCCAGTAGCCCGCCAGGGGCGGCTGAAGCTTTCTTT,CASSPPGAAEAFF
TRBJ2-5,TRBV20-1,-,many,TGCAGTGCCGAGTTCCTAACTGAAGAGACCCAGTACTTC,CSAEFLTEETQYF
TRBJ2-5,TRBV5-1,TRBD2,many,TGCGCCAGCAGCCCTGGGGCTAGCGGGGACCAAGAGACCCAGTACTTC,CASSPGASGDQETQYF
TRBJ1-1,TRBV27,-,-,TGTGCCAGCAGGTCCGACGGGGGCTTAGCTTTCTTT,CASRSDGGLAFF
TRBJ2-1,TRBV24-1,TRBD2,-,TGTGCCACCAGTTTTAGCGGGAGTTTCGATGAGCAGTTCTTC,CATSFSGSFDEQFF
TRBJ2-7,TRBV2,-,many,TGTGCCAGCGTGCGGTTCGACGAGCAGTACTTC,CASVRFDEQYF
TRBJ2-2,TRBV4-3,-,many,TGCGCCAGCAGCCATGTAATCACCGGGGAGCTGTTTTTT,CASSHVITGELFF
TRBJ2-7,TRBV12-3/TRBV12-4,TRBD2,many,TGTGCCAGCAGTTTCCCCGGGGGGTTTAGAGCGGGAGTCTACGAGCAGTACTTC,CASSFPGGFRAGVYEQYF
TRBJ2-5,TRBV2,-,-,TGTGCCAGCGGGGACGTCGACGGAGAGACCCAGTACTTC,CASGDVDGETQYF
TRBJ1-1,TRBV29-1,TRBD1,-,TGCAGCGTTGATATTCAGACAGGGAGGGCTGAAGCTTTCTTT,CSVDIQTGRAEAFF
TRBJ2-7,TRBV6-1,TRBD2,many,TGTGCCAGCAGTGATGTGAGACTAGCGGGAGTTGAGCAGTACTTC,CASSDVRLAGVEQYF
TRBJ2-7,TRBV12-5,-,many,TGTGCTAGTGGACCAAACCGGGACTCCTACGAGCAGTACTTC,CASGPNRDSYEQYF
TRBJ1-3,TRBV6-1,-,-,TGTGCCAGCATCAAGGTCGGGATCTCAAACACCATATATTTT,CASIKVGISNTIYF
TRBJ2-6,TRBV10-3,TRBD1,few,TGTGCCATCAGTCAAACCGGGACAGGGGAGGCAGGGGCCAACGTCCTGACTTTC,CAISQTGTGEAGANVLTF
TRBJ2-7,TRBV27,TRBD1,many,TGTGCCAGCAGCCCTGGGGGGGACAGGGTGTTCTACGAGCAGTACTTC,CASSPGGDRVFYEQYF
TRBJ2-4,TRBV11-3,-,many,TGTGCCAGCAGCTTAGACCCCGGCACACTAGCCAAAAACATTCAGTACTTC,CASSLDPGTLAKNIQYF
TRBJ2-7,TRBV5-1,-,many,TGCGCCAGCAGCTTGGAACCGGGCCCTGAGCGGGAGCAGTACTTC,CASSLEPGPEREQYF
TRBJ2-2,TRBV12-3/TRBV12-4,-,many,TGTGCCAGCAGTTTAGTCCCCAGGGGTTCCGGGGAGCTGTTTTTT,CASSLVPRGSGELFF
TRBJ1-1,TRBV19,-,-,TGTGCCAGTACTGCTGGGGGGGGATCCACTGAAGCTTTCTTT,CASTAGGGSTEAFF
TRBJ1-4,TRBV12-3/TRBV12-4,-,few,TGTGCCAGCGGGGACGCGAAACGGGAAAAACTGTTTTTT,CASGDAKREKLFF
TRBJ1-2,TRBV9,TRBD1,-,TGTGCCAGCAGCAGATTGGGACAGGGGGCTGGCTACACCTTC,CASSRLGQGAGYTF
TRBJ2-2,TRBV20-1,TRBD1,-,TGCAGTGCTAGAGTGGGACAGTTAGACACCGGGGAGCTGTTTTTT,CSARVGQLDTGELFF
TRBJ1-2,TRBV28,TRBD1,many,TGTGCCACCCGGACAGGGGGGGACTATGGCTACACCTTC,CATRTGGDYGYTF
TRBJ2-7,TRBV25-1,-,many,TGTGCCAGCAGTGAAGGTTTTACAGTCCCTTACGAGCAGTACTTC,CASSEGFTVPYEQYF
TRBJ2-5,TRBV2,TRBD2,many,TGTGCCAGCAGTGAATTAGCGGGAGGGCCCCAAGAGACCCAGTACTTC,CASSELAGGPQETQYF
TRBJ2-2,TRBV7-3,TRBD2,many,TGTGCCAGCAGCCAGAATAGCGGGACGAACACCGGGGAGCTGTTTTTT,CASSQNSGTNTGELFF
TRBJ2-5,TRBV7-2,TRBD2,many,TGTGCCAGCAGCTCCGGACTAGCGGGAGTACGAGAGACCCAGTACTTC,CASSSGLAGVRETQYF
TRBJ1-5,TRBV19,TRBD1,many,TGTGCCAGTAGTGCCCTGACAGGGTTTAGTGGCAATCAGCCCCAGCATTTT,CASSALTGFSGNQPQHF
TRBJ1-1,TRBV2,-,many,TGTGCCAGCGGGCGACAGGATAACACTGAAGCTTTCTTT,CASGRQDNTEAFF
TRBJ1-6,TRBV30,TRBD1,many,TGTGCCTGGAGACCGGGACAGGTGTCACCCCTCCACTTT,CAWRPGQVSPLHF
TRBJ2-7,TRBV27,-,many,TGTGCCAGCAGTTATGCTAGCAGCTACTACGAGCAGTACTTC,CASSYASSYYEQYF
TRBJ1-1,TRBV18,-,few,TGTGCCAGCTCACCACCGAAGAGACAGAAGAACACTGAAGCTTTCTTT,CASSPPKRQKNTEAFF
TRBJ1-6,TRBV11-2,-,many,TGTGCCAGCAGCTGGAATTCACCCCTCCACTTT,CASSWNSPLHF
TRBJ1-1,TRBV6-1,-,many,TGTGCCAGCAGCAATCCAGGACCTGAAGCTTTCTTT,CASSNPGPEAFF
TRBJ2-2,TRBV6-5,TRBD2,many,TGTGCCGCAACAGCGGGAGGGCTCACCGGGGAGCTGTTTTTT,CAATAGGLTGELFF
TRBJ1-1,TRBV12-3/TRBV12-4,-,many,TGTGCCAGCAGCCGCGCCCTTAATAGGGGAAGCGGCGAAGCTTTCTTT,CASSRALNRGSGEAFF
TRBJ1-5,TRBV28,-,once,TGTGCCAGCAGTCTGGGACCGGGACATCACATTAGCAATCAGCCCCAGCATTTT,CASSLGPGHHISNQPQHF
TRBJ2-7,TRBV28,-,many,TGTGCCAGCAGTTTTTCGGGATGGACCTACGAGCAGTACTTC,CASSFSGWTYEQYF
TRBJ1-2,TRBV5-1,TRBD1,many,TGCGCCAGCAGCTCCCCGGGGACAGAATATGGCTACACCTTC,CASSSPGTEYGYTF